The rows below give T cell receptor beta chains drawn from one sample of a study of blood T cell repertoires in COVID-19. Using immunoSEQ multiplex PCR, the repertoire was profiled, and TCRdb retains in-frame clones only, with some absent. Seen here are fewer than 150,000 clones, 88% observed once, and the top ten hold about 10%. Sequencing was carried out using peripheral blood. The origin of the receptors is a man aged 50-60 years with active or convalescent COVID-19. CDR3s include the opening cysteine and the closing phenylalanine or tryptophan. Each record gives: J gene, V gene, D gene, clone size, CDR3 DNA, CDR3 protein. A D gene is named only where the DNA matches it firmly. The size field is filled for only some rows; it gives once, few, many or a size class.

j_call: TRBJ2-7; v_call: TRBV12-3/TRBV12-4; d_call: -; clone_size: -; cdr3_nt: TGTGCCAGCAGTTTGGTCGGAGCCTACGAGCAGTACTTC; cdr3_aa: CASSLVGAYEQYF
j_call: TRBJ2-7; v_call: TRBV7-9; d_call: TRBD2; clone_size: -; cdr3_nt: TGTGCCAGCAGCGGAAGGACTAGCGGGAGTCGAAGCGAGCAGTACTTC; cdr3_aa: CASSGRTSGSRSEQYF
j_call: TRBJ2-1; v_call: TRBV28; d_call: TRBD2; clone_size: -; cdr3_nt: TGTGCCAGCAGTTTGGGGACTAGCGGGAGGTTGAATGAGCAGTTCTTC; cdr3_aa: CASSLGTSGRLNEQFF
j_call: TRBJ1-5; v_call: TRBV19; d_call: -; clone_size: -; cdr3_nt: TGTGCCAGTAGTATTCCAGGGGATAACAATCAGCCCCAGCATTTT; cdr3_aa: CASSIPGDNNQPQHF
j_call: TRBJ1-6; v_call: TRBV4-1; d_call: TRBD1; clone_size: -; cdr3_nt: TGCGCCAGCAGCCAACCGGGACAGGGGAATTCACCCCTCCACTTT; cdr3_aa: CASSQPGQGNSPLHF
j_call: TRBJ1-1; v_call: TRBV19; d_call: TRBD1; clone_size: -; cdr3_nt: TGTGCCAGTAGTCCCTCCCGGACAGGGAAGAACACTGAAGCTTTCTTT; cdr3_aa: CASSPSRTGKNTEAFF
j_call: TRBJ2-3; v_call: TRBV10-2; d_call: TRBD2; clone_size: -; cdr3_nt: TGCGCCAGCAAAGGGAGCGGGAGGGTTGGCACAGATACGCAGTATTTT; cdr3_aa: CASKGSGRVGTDTQYF
j_call: TRBJ2-7; v_call: TRBV7-9; d_call: TRBD2; clone_size: -; cdr3_nt: TGTGCCAGCAGCCATGGACTAGCGGGCCGCTCCTACGAGCAGTACTTC; cdr3_aa: CASSHGLAGRSYEQYF
j_call: TRBJ1-5; v_call: TRBV5-1; d_call: -; clone_size: -; cdr3_nt: TGCGCCAGCAGCTTGGGGTCTGGGGGCCGCCAGCCCCAGCATTTT; cdr3_aa: CASSLGSGGRQPQHF
j_call: TRBJ2-2; v_call: TRBV28; d_call: TRBD1; clone_size: -; cdr3_nt: TGTGCCAGCATACCGAGGGGGCGCGGGACCGGGGAGCTGTTTTTT; cdr3_aa: CASIPRGRGTGELFF
j_call: TRBJ1-6; v_call: TRBV28; d_call: -; clone_size: few; cdr3_nt: TGTGCCAGCAGACAGGTCTATAATTCACCCCTCCACTTT; cdr3_aa: CASRQVYNSPLHF
j_call: TRBJ1-1; v_call: TRBV11-2; d_call: TRBD1; clone_size: -; cdr3_nt: TGTGCCAGCAGGTATCAGGGGGGAGGCACTGAAGCTTTCTTT; cdr3_aa: CASRYQGGGTEAFF
j_call: TRBJ2-3; v_call: TRBV19; d_call: TRBD2; clone_size: -; cdr3_nt: TGTGCCAGTAGTGTTGGGACTAGCGGTTGGGATACGCAGTATTTT; cdr3_aa: CASSVGTSGWDTQYF
j_call: TRBJ1-2; v_call: TRBV20-1; d_call: -; clone_size: -; cdr3_nt: TGCAGTGCTAGTGTCTCAGGGCTTAACTATGGCTACACCTTC; cdr3_aa: CSASVSGLNYGYTF
j_call: TRBJ2-3; v_call: TRBV7-9; d_call: TRBD1; clone_size: -; cdr3_nt: TGTGCCAGCAACCATGGGACAGGCACAGATACGCAGTATTTT; cdr3_aa: CASNHGTGTDTQYF
j_call: TRBJ2-1; v_call: TRBV5-4; d_call: -; clone_size: -; cdr3_nt: TGTGCCAGCAGCGAAATAGATTCTGAGCAGTTCTTC; cdr3_aa: CASSEIDSEQFF
j_call: TRBJ2-1; v_call: TRBV5-6; d_call: TRBD2; clone_size: once; cdr3_nt: TGTGCCAGCAGCTTGGTCGGGAGGGTCACGGACAATGAGCAGTTCTTC; cdr3_aa: CASSLVGRVTDNEQFF
j_call: TRBJ1-5; v_call: TRBV30; d_call: -; clone_size: -; cdr3_nt: TGTGCCTGGAGTGTGAGAGGAGGACAGCCCCAGCATTTT; cdr3_aa: CAWSVRGGQPQHF
j_call: TRBJ1-5; v_call: TRBV4-1; d_call: -; clone_size: -; cdr3_nt: TGCGCCAGCAGCCAAGAACCGGGACTGAGCAATCAGCCCCAGCATTTT; cdr3_aa: CASSQEPGLSNQPQHF
j_call: TRBJ2-4; v_call: TRBV24-1; d_call: TRBD2; clone_size: -; cdr3_nt: TGTGCCACCAGTGGAGCTAGCGGGAGTGCCAAAAACATTCAGTACTTC; cdr3_aa: CATSGASGSAKNIQYF
j_call: TRBJ2-3; v_call: TRBV5-1; d_call: -; clone_size: -; cdr3_nt: TGCGCCAGCAGCCAGAGCACAGATACGCAGTATTTT; cdr3_aa: CASSQSTDTQYF
j_call: TRBJ1-2; v_call: TRBV7-9; d_call: TRBD1; clone_size: -; cdr3_nt: TGTGCCAGCAGCTTAGCCCTACAAACAGGGGCGAACTATGGCTACACCTTC; cdr3_aa: CASSLALQTGANYGYTF
j_call: TRBJ1-1; v_call: TRBV6-5; d_call: -; clone_size: -; cdr3_nt: TGTGCCAGCAGCGTAACAGGGTATGGCACTGAAGCTTTCTTT; cdr3_aa: CASSVTGYGTEAFF
j_call: TRBJ2-1; v_call: TRBV10-2; d_call: TRBD2; clone_size: once; cdr3_nt: TGCGCCGCAAGCGAACTAGCGGGTGAGCAGTTCTTC; cdr3_aa: CAASELAGEQFF
j_call: TRBJ2-7; v_call: TRBV29-1; d_call: -; clone_size: -; cdr3_nt: TGCAGCGTTGGTGTGAGGGCGCGCGAGCAGTACTTC; cdr3_aa: CSVGVRAREQYF
j_call: TRBJ1-2; v_call: TRBV20-1; d_call: TRBD1; clone_size: once; cdr3_nt: TGCAGTGCTTGGACAGGGTGGGGCTACACCTTC; cdr3_aa: CSAWTGWGYTF
j_call: TRBJ2-1; v_call: TRBV28; d_call: -; clone_size: -; cdr3_nt: TGTGCCAGCAGTTTGGGGCCGAGAGTCTCCAATGAGCAGTTCTTC; cdr3_aa: CASSLGPRVSNEQFF
j_call: TRBJ2-7; v_call: TRBV30; d_call: -; clone_size: -; cdr3_nt: TGTGCCTGGAGTGTACTTGGGGGCTCCGAGCAGTACTTC; cdr3_aa: CAWSVLGGSEQYF
j_call: TRBJ2-3; v_call: TRBV9; d_call: -; clone_size: -; cdr3_nt: TGTGCCAGCAGCGTAGAGCACCAGGGAGGTACGCAGTATTTT; cdr3_aa: CASSVEHQGGTQYF